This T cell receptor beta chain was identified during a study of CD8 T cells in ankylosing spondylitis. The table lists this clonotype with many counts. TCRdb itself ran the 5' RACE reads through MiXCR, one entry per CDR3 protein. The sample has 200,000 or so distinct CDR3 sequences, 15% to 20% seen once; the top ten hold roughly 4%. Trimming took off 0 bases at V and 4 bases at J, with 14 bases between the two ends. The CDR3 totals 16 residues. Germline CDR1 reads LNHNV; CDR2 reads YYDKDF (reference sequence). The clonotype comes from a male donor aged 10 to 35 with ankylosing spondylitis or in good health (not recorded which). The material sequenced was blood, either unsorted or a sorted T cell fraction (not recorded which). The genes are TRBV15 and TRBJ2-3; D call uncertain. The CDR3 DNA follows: TGTGCCACCAGCAGAGATGGCCAACGTGAAGCAGATACGCAGTATTTT. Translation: CATSRDGQREADTQYF.